What follows describes a single TCR beta chain. Its antigen is as yet unknown. The PCR had 60 Vbeta and 13 Jbeta primers. The repertoire was sequenced with immunoSEQ multiplex PCR; TCRdb's copy has only in-frame clones and lacks some. The data hold around 130,000 clones, with approximately 80% observed a single time. The sample belongs to a study of cytomegalovirus exposure and HLA in healthy donors. Germline-derived CDR1 and CDR2 are SNHLY and FYNNEI. CDR3 length equals 13 residues. V lost 9 bases, J lost 10 bases, and 16 bases lay in between. General study results and limits: A classifier reportedly called cytomegalovirus status with high sensitivity and specificity. A prior analysis recorded that most TCR beta V segments were productive about 90% or about 30% of the time.

The clonotype originates from a woman between 18 and 30 years old in good health and CMV-seropositive. Sequences were obtained from PBMCs. The rearrangement uses TRBV2 and TRBJ1-6; D is undetermined. The CDR3: CASHARGRSPLHF. CDR3 nucleotide sequence: TGTGCCAGTCACGCCCGAGGTCGCTCACCCCTCCACTTT. Looking up the rest from reference TRBV2 and TRBJ1-6 gives the full variable domain: EPEVTQTPSHQVTQMGQEVILRCVPISNHLYFYWYRQILGQKVEFLVSFYNNEISEKSEIFDDQFSVERPDGSNFTLKIRSTKLEDSAMYFCASHARGRSPLHFGNGTRLTVT.